This T cell receptor (beta chain) was recovered during a study of blood T cell repertoires in COVID-19. The CDR3 sequence is 14 residues long. Germline-derived CDR1 and CDR2 are MNHEY and SVGAGI. Trimming stripped 2 bases from V and 4 bases from J, with 11 bases between. This table comes from immunoSEQ multiplex PCR, and its TCRdb copy is limited to in-frame clones, with some not included. Among 260,000 or so clones listed, around 86% were seen once. Input material: PBMCs or T cells enriched from blood (not recorded which). This sequence joins TRBV6-5 and TRBJ1-2; no firm D call. The receptor was derived from a man aged 18 to 29 who had recovered from COVID-19. CDR3 protein: CASSYRDRGYGYTF. CDR3 bases: TGTGCCAGCAGTTACAGGGATCGGGGCTATGGCTACACCTTC.